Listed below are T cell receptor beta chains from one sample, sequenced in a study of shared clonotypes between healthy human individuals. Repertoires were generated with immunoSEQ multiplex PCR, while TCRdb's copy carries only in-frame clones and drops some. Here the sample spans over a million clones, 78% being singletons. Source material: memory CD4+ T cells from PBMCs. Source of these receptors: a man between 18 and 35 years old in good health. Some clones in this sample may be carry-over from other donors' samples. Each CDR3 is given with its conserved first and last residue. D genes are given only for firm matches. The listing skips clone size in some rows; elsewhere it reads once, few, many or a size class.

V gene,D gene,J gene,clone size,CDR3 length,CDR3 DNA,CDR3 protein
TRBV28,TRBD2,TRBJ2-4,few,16,TGTGCCAGCAGTTCCCTAGCGGGGGGAGCCAAAAACATTCAGTACTTC,CASSSLAGGAKNIQYF
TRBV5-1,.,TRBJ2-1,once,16,TGCGCCAGCAGCTTGGTGGCGGGCCGCTCCTACAATGAGCAGTTCTTC,CASSLVAGRSYNEQFF
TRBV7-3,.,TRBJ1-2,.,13,TGTGCCAGCAGCCCCACCACCAGTACTGGCTACACCTTC,CASSPTTSTGYTF
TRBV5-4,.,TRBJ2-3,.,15,TGTGCCAGCAGCTTGAAGGTACAGCACACAGATACGCAGTATTTT,CASSLKVQHTDTQYF
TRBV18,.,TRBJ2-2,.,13,TGTGCCAGCTCACCAGCCCCAGACGGGGAGCTGTTTTTT,CASSPAPDGELFF
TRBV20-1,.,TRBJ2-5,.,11,TGCAGTGCTAGAAGGGCCGAGACCCAGTACTTC,CSARRAETQYF
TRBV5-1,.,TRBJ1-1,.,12,TGCGCCAGCAGCTGGGATAACACTGAAGCTTTCTTT,CASSWDNTEAFF
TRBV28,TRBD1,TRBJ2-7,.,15,TGTGCCAGCAGCGAAGGCGGGACAGGGGCCTACGAGCAGTACTTC,CASSEGGTGAYEQYF
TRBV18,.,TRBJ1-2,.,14,TGTGCCAGCTCACCACCGGACGGATCCTATGGCTACACCTTC,CASSPPDGSYGYTF
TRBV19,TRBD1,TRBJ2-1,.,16,TGTGCCAGTAGTATCGAACCGGGACAGGGTATGAATGAGCAGTTCTTC,CASSIEPGQGMNEQFF
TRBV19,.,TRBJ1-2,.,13,TGTGCCAGTAGCCGCGGTGATAACTATGGCTACACCTTC,CASSRGDNYGYTF
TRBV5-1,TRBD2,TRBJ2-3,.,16,TGCGCCAGCAGCAACGGACTAGCGGGAGTTACAGATACGCAGTATTTT,CASSNGLAGVTDTQYF
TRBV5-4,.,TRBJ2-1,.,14,TGTGCCAGCAGCTTGGTCGCCAGGGGCAATGAGCAGTTCTTC,CASSLVARGNEQFF
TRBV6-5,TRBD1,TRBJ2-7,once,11,TGTGCCAGCAGACACGAGGGGGCGCGGTACTTC,CASRHEGARYF
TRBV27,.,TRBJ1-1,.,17,TGTGCCAGCAGTTTAAGGGGAGGAACAGTACAGAACACTGAAGCTTTCTTT,CASSLRGGTVQNTEAFF
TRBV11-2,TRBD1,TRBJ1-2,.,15,TGTGCCAGCAGCTTATTCCCGGGACAGTACTATGGCTACACCTTC,CASSLFPGQYYGYTF
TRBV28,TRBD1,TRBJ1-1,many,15,TGTGCCAGCAGTCGGCGGACAGGGGGGAATACTGAAGCTTTCTTT,CASSRRTGGNTEAFF
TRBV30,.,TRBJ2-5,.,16,TGTGCCTGGCTAAGCCCCGGGACCCCCCGTAGGGAGACCCAGTACTTC,CAWLSPGTPRRETQYF
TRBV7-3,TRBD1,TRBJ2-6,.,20,TGTGCCAGCAGCTCTCCCCCAGGGGGACAGGGGTCCTCTGGGGCCAACGTCCTGACTTTC,CASSSPPGGQGSSGANVLTF
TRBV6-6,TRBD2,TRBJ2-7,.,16,TGTGCCAGCAGTTACACCTCACTAGCGAACTCCTACGAGCAGTACTTC,CASSYTSLANSYEQYF
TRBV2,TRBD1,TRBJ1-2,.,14,TGTGCCAGCAGCTTACAGGGGATTAACTATGGCTACACCTTC,CASSLQGINYGYTF
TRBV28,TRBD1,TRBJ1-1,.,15,TGTGCCAGCAGTTCGGGACAGGGTGAAAACACTGAAGCTTTCTTT,CASSSGQGENTEAFF
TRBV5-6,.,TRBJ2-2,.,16,TGTGCCAGCAGCTCCCTGGGTTTCGCGAACACCGGGGAGCTGTTTTTT,CASSSLGFANTGELFF
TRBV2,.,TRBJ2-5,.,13,TGTGCCAGCATGTGGGCAGGGCGGGAGACCCAGTACTTC,CASMWAGRETQYF
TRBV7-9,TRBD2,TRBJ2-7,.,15,TGTGCCAGCAGCAGAGGGACTAGCGGAACCTACGAGCAGTACTTC,CASSRGTSGTYEQYF
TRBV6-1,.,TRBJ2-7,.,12,TGTGCCAGCAGTACGGAGGCCAGGGAGCAGTACTTC,CASSTEAREQYF
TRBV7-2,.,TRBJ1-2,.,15,TGTGCCAGCAGCTTAGCTGGATTGGGTAACTATGGCTACACCTTC,CASSLAGLGNYGYTF
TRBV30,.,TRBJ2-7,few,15,TGTGCCTGGACCCCGATCTTGGGGGGTACCTACGAGCAGTACTTC,CAWTPILGGTYEQYF